Listed below are T cell receptor beta chains from one sample, sequenced in a study of blood T cells in healthy people across ages. TCRdb reprocessed the 5' RACE reads with MiXCR, giving one entry per CDR3 protein. The profile shows about 1.5 million distinct CDR3 sequences, 35% to 45% of them singletons. The sample was blood. The receptors shown here come from a woman under 30 in good health. The CDR3 runs from the conserved cysteine through the conserved F or W. D genes are given only for firm matches. Part of the rows lack a size; the others show once, few, many or a class for expanded clones.

few | . | TRBJ1-5 | TRBV6-1 | CASSEWQPQHF | TGTGCCAGCAGTGAATGGCAGCCCCAGCATTTT
few | . | TRBJ1-5 | TRBV7-2 | CASSYDRLNQPQHF | TGTGCCAGCAGCTATGACAGGCTCAATCAGCCCCAGCATTTT
. | TRBD2 | TRBJ2-7 | TRBV15 | CATSRGNLGLASYEQYF | TGTGCCACCAGCAGAGGGAACCTAGGACTAGCATCGTACGAGCAGTACTTC
. | . | TRBJ2-7 | TRBV29-1 | CSVEISTRQYYEQYF | TGCAGCGTTGAAATATCGACAAGGCAGTACTACGAGCAGTACTTC
. | TRBD1 | TRBJ1-6 | TRBV20-1 | CSARDRQGPNSPLHF | TGCAGTGCTAGAGACCGACAGGGGCCGAATTCACCCCTCCACTTT
. | TRBD1 | TRBJ2-5 | TRBV7-9 | CASSQTDRGHGEIYGQYF | TGTGCCAGCAGCCAGACGGACAGGGGCCATGGGGAAATCTACGGGCAGTACTTC
few | TRBD1 | TRBJ1-2 | TRBV24-1 | CATSDSDRGYGYTF | TGTGCCACCAGTGATTCAGACAGGGGCTATGGCTACACCTTC
many | . | TRBJ2-7 | TRBV29-1 | CSVARGSYEQYF | TGCAGCGTTGCCAGGGGATCTTACGAGCAGTACTTC
. | . | TRBJ2-3 | TRBV7-3 | CASTRYGLRADTQYF | TGTGCCAGCACTCGTTACGGGTTACGGGCAGATACGCAGTATTTT
few | . | TRBJ2-1 | TRBV5-1 | CASSLEGNSEQFF | TGCGCCAGCAGCTTGGAAGGTAACTCTGAGCAGTTCTTC
few | . | TRBJ1-2 | TRBV6-1 | CASRLIQDLNYGYTF | TGTGCCAGCAGGCTAATACAGGACTTAAACTATGGCTACACCTTC
many | . | TRBJ2-7 | TRBV12-3/TRBV12-4 | CASSTAYEQYF | TGTGCCAGCAGCACAGCCTACGAGCAGTACTTC
few | . | TRBJ1-1 | TRBV5-1 | CASSPLVGTEAFF | TGCGCCAGCAGCCCACTGGTGGGCACTGAAGCTTTCTTT
. | . | TRBJ2-1 | TRBV4-3 | CASSQDLASLGNEQFF | TGCGCCAGCAGCCAAGATCTGGCCTCTTTGGGGAATGAGCAGTTCTTC
. | . | TRBJ2-5 | TRBV7-9 | CASSYKTRVVGEQYF | TGTGCCAGCAGCTACAAGACTAGGGTGGTAGGAGAGCAGTACTTC
few | . | TRBJ2-7 | TRBV20-1 | CSARDWGWEQYF | TGCAGTGCAAGGGACTGGGGATGGGAGCAGTACTTC
. | TRBD2 | TRBJ2-3 | TRBV7-9 | CASSPRSSGRTGTQYF | TGTGCCAGCAGCCCCCGATCTAGCGGGAGGACAGGTACGCAGTATTTT
. | . | TRBJ1-2 | TRBV4-2 | CASSQDLTPGGYGYTF | TGTGCCAGCAGCCAAGACCTTACTCCCGGAGGCTATGGCTACACCTTC
few | TRBD1 | TRBJ2-7 | TRBV18 | CASSPSTGLAYNEQYF | TGTGCCAGCTCACCGTCGACAGGGCTTGCCTACAATGAGCAGTACTTC
. | TRBD1 | TRBJ1-5 | TRBV12-3/TRBV12-4 | CASKAGTGNQPQHF | TGTGCCAGCAAGGCCGGGACAGGCAATCAGCCCCAGCATTTT
. | . | TRBJ2-5 | TRBV7-8 | CASSLGAGEETQYF | TGTGCCAGCAGCTTAGGCGCAGGGGAAGAGACCCAGTACTTC
few | . | TRBJ1-2 | TRBV14 | CASSQYKSSGYTF | TGTGCCAGCAGCCAATACAAGAGTTCTGGCTACACCTTC